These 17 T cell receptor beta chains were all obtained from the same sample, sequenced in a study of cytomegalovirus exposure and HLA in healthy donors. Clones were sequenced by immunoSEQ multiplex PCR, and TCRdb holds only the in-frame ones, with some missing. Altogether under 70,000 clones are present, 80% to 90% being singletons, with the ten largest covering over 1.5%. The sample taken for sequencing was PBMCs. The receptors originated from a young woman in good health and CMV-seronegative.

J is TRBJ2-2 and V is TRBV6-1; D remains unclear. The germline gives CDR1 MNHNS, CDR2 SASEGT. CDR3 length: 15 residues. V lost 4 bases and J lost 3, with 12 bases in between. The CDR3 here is CASSGHRLDTGELFF. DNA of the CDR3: TGTGCCAGCAGTGGCCACCGACTGGACACCGGGGAGCTGTTTTTT.

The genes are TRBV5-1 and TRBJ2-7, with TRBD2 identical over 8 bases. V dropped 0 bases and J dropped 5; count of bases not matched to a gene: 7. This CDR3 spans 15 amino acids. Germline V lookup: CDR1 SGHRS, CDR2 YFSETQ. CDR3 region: CASSLAGGRSDEQYF. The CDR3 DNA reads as TGCGCCAGCAGCTTGGCGGGGGGGAGGTCCGACGAGCAGTACTTC.

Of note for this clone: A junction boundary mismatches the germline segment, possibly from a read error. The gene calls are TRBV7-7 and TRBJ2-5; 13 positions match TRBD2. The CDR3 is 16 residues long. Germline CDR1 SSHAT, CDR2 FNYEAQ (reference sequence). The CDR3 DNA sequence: TGTGCTAGCAGCAACAAACTAGCGGGGGGGAAAGAGACCCAGTACTTC. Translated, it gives CASSNKLAGGKETQYF.

The CDR3 reads CASSVQGDFEAFF. The CDR3 region has the DNA TGCGCCAGCAGTGTGCAGGGGGACTTTGAAGCTTTCTTT. The gene calls are TRBV10-2 and TRBJ1-1; 7 bases fit TRBD1. J gave up 7 bases and V 4 bases, and 6 bases lay outside the gene matches. Germline V lookup: CDR1 WSHSY, CDR2 SAAADI. CDR3 length: 13 residues.

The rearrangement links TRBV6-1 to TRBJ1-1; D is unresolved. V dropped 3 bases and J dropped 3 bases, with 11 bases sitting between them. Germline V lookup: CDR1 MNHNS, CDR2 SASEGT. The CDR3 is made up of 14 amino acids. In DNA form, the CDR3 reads TGTGCCAGCAGTGAGATTACGGGGTACACTGAAGCTTTCTTT. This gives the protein CASSEITGYTEAFF.

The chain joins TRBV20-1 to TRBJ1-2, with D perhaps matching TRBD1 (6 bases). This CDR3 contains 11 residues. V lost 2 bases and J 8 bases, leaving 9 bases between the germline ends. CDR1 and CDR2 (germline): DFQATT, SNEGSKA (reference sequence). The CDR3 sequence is CSARPQGGYTF. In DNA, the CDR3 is TGCAGTGCTAGACCACAGGGCGGCTACACCTTC.

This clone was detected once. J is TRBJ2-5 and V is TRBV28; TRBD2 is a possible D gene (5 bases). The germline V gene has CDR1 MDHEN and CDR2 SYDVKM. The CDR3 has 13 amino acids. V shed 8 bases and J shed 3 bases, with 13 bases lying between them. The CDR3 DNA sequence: TGTGCCAGCGCGAGGGCCTCCAAAGAGACCCAGTACTTC. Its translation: CASARASKETQYF.

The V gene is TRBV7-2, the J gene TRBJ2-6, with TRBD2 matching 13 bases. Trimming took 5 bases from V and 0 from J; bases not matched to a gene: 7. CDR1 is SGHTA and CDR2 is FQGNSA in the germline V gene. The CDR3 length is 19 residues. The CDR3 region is CASSPGTSGVRSGANVLTF. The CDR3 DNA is TGTGCCAGCAGCCCGGGGACTAGCGGGGTCCGCTCTGGGGCCAACGTCCTGACTTTC.

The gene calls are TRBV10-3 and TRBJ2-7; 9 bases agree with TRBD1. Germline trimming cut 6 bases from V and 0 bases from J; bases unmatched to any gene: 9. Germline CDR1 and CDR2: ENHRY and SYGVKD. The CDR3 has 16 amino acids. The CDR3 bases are TGTGCCATCAGAAACCCCGGGACAGGGCACTCCTACGAGCAGTACTTC. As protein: CAIRNPGTGHSYEQYF.

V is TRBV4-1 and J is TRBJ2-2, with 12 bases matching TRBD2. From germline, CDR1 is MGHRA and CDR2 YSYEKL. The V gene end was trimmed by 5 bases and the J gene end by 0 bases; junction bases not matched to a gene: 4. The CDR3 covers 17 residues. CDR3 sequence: CASSARTSGANTGELFF. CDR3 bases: TGCGCCAGCAGCGCCCGGACTAGCGGGGCGAACACCGGGGAGCTGTTTTTT.

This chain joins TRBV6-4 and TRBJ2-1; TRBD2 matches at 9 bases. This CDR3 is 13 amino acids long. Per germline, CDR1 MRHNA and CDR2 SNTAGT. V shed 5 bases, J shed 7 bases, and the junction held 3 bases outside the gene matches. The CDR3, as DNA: TGTGCCAGCAGTAATAGCGGGGGAAATGAGCAGTTCTTC. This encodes CASSNSGGNEQFF.

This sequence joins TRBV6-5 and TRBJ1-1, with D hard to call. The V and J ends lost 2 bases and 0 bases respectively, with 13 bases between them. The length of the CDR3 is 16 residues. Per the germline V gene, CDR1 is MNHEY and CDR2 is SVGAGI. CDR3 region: CASSYGFPGVNTEAFF. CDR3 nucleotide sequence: TGTGCCAGCAGTTACGGCTTTCCGGGTGTGAACACTGAAGCTTTCTTT.

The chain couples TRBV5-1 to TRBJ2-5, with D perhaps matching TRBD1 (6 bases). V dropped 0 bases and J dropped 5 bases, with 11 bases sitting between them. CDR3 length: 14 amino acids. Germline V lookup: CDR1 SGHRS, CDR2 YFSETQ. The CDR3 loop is CASSLAEGVETQYF. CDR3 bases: TGCGCCAGCAGCTTGGCAGAGGGGGTGGAGACCCAGTACTTC.

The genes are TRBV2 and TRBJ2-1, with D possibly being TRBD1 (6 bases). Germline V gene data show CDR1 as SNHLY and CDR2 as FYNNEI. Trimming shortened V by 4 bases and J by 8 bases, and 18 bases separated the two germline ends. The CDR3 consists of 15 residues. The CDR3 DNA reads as TGTGCCAGCAGTGGTGGGGGCGCCCGTTACGATGAGCAGTTCTTC. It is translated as CASSGGGARYDEQFF.

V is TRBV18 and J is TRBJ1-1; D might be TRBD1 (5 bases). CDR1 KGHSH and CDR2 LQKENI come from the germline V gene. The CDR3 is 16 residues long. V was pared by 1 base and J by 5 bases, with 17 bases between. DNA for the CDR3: TGTGCCAGCTCACCACGGGACGTCCATGGGGGGACTGAAGCTTTCTTT. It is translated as CASSPRDVHGGTEAFF.

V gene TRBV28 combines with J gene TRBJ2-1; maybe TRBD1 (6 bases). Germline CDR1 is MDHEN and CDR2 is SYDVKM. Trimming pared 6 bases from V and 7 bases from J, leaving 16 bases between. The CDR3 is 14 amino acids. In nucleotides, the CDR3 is TGTGCCAGCAGCTACCACAGGGTAGGAAATGAGCAGTTCTTC. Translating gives CASSYHRVGNEQFF.

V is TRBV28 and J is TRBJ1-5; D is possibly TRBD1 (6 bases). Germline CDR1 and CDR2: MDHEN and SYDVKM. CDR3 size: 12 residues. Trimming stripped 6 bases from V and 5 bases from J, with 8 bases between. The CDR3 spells CASRSGDQPQHF. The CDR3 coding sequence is TGTGCCAGCAGGTCAGGGGATCAGCCCCAGCATTTT.